A single TCR beta chain is shown here with its context. This sample was included in a study of blood T cell repertoires in COVID-19. The wider study: Spain, Italy and the United States supplied samples that represented acute and convalescent COVID-19.

Repertoires were generated with immunoSEQ multiplex PCR, while TCRdb's copy carries only in-frame clones and drops some. Here the sample spans a few hundred thousand clones, approximately 88% being singletons. Germline CDR1 and CDR2: SGDLS and YYNGEE. The CDR3 loop spans 15 amino acids. V dropped 4 bases and J dropped 4 bases, with 17 bases sitting between them. The sequence was obtained from a woman aged 25 to 39 with COVID-19, enrolled during active disease. This chain joins TRBV9 and TRBJ1-2; D perhaps matches TRBD1 (6 bases). Material: peripheral blood. CDR3: CASSTWGTGSYGYTF. In nucleotides, the CDR3 is TGTGCCAGCAGCACATGGGGAACAGGGAGCTATGGCTACACCTTC.